Listed here is a single T cell receptor (beta chain). In its sample, this clonotype was seen a few times. What antigen it recognizes has not been identified. Base quality data are lacking; no much larger clone is found one base away. Including cysteine and phenylalanine, the CDR3 has 15 amino acids. Just CDR3 DNA is preserved here, 45 bases in frame from base 1. V is shortened by 3 bases, J by 1 base, and the region joining them spans 11 bases. This sample was taken from a study of identical twins (dated by TCRdb to between 2015 and 2016). The study in broad terms: TCR alpha and beta repertoires from monozygotic twins, unrelated adults of various ages and cord blood were deep-sequenced to test whether fetal clonotypes persist. To rule out contamination, replicate twin experiments were performed at different times with different library preparation protocols.

Only healthy Caucasian donors were included. The twin cohort comprised three pairs of female monozygotic twins, all aged roughly 18 to 30 years. RNA for TCR libraries was isolated from peripheral blood mononuclear cells. The research as a whole found: A weaker excess of twin sharing was found in beta out-of-frame sequences because the signal-to-noise ratio was lowered by fewer shared sequences. Invariant T cells such as MAIT and iNKT could partly confound zero-insertion analyses, though diverse VJ usage argued against this for most clonotypes. Because the same donors could not be followed over many years, the conclusions relied on cross-sectional statistical analysis. Abundant cord blood beta clonotypes had fewer insertions, young adult naive repertoires showed a similar but weaker trend, and memory repertoires showed no such trend. Recombination models systematically underestimated out-of-frame TCR alpha sharing in monozygotic twins but agreed with sharing between unrelated individuals. Out-of-frame TCR alpha sequences shared between twins showed an excess of low generation-probability sequences compared with coincidental sharing between unrelated individuals.

Library method: 5' RACE. Sequenced using an Illumina HiSeq 2000. Template switching introduced a universal primer binding site; the final cDNA contained a unique molecular identifier, enabling accurate counting of TCR cDNA molecules. First-strand cDNA for TCR alpha and beta chains was synthesized from specific primers in the conserved constant-segment region. To control for contamination, every cDNA library carried two barcodes: a SMART-Mk sample barcode plus Illumina barcodes. TruSeq adapter sequences, together with Illumina sample barcodes, were added in two successive PCR steps. Sequencing of the TCR alpha and beta cDNA libraries was done on the Illumina HiSeq platform using custom primers. As for the original processing: Raw reads were processed with MiGEC to extract unique molecular identifiers, and MiXCR was used to determine CDR3 positions. For each individual, recombination models were inferred using an EM algorithm with the repgenHMM and IGoR tools. The analysis of shared clonotypes was done with the tcR package in R, with sharing normalized by the product of cloneset sizes. Out-of-frame nonproductive sequences were analyzed to study raw recombination free of thymic and clonal selection effects. TCRdb reprocessing: public reads trimmed at Q25 with fastp, clones called with MiXCR, in-frame beta chains kept. Each entry merges the rows of one CDR3 protein and shows their most common DNA and genes. The V and J calls shown here were made by TCRdb, not taken from the authors' results. The sample data list some 790,000 distinct CDR3 sequences, and about 18% of these were observed just once. The top ten clonotypes cover around 13% of the sample.

The same sample was also used in a study of T cells expressing NK-cell markers. The second study reports: Fewer than ten donors provided sorted CD3+CD56+NKG2C+, CD3+CD56+NKG2C- and CD3+CD56-NKG2C+ T-cell subsets, whose TCR beta-chain repertoires were profiled. Among the eight sequenced donors, seven were HCMV-seropositive and one was HCMV-seronegative. To restrict sorting to alphabetaTCR-expressing T cells, an anti-gammadeltaTCR antibody was added in several experiments. For 6 or 7 donors, the dominant CD3+CD56+NKG2C+ clonotypes were among the top 10 CD8+ clonotypes and accounted for roughly 1.0-8% of CD8+ T cells. Those dominant clonotypes were again the most abundant among CD3+CD56-NKG2C+ cells in several donors, at about 28.3-65%. It remained unclear whether the expanded NKG2C-expressing T cell clones were specific for HCMV antigens. Randomly selected healthy volunteers, three men and five women, were used as the eight sequenced donors. HCMV serostatus was determined by detecting HCMV-specific IgG in serum with a commercial ELISA kit. For roughly 6 donors, bulk peripheral blood T-cell repertoires were also sequenced from unsorted PBMC. MIGEC handled demultiplexing of the reads and grouping by UMI, while MiTCR was used to assemble and quantify clonotypes. To remove erroneous sequences, TCR cDNA sequences were retained only when supported by two or more reads. The tcR package was used for downstream repertoire analysis, and clonotypes were matched across fractions by CDR3 nucleotide sequence plus V segment. VDJmatch was used to annotate antigen specificity against VDJdb, with one amino acid substitution in CDR3 allowed.

Sequencing was performed on PBMCs. The sequence was collected from a woman younger than 30 in good health. The rearrangement joined TRBV12-3 or TRBV12-4 to TRBJ2-3; the D gene is perhaps TRBD1 or TRBD2, each of them matching over 5 bases. The CDR3 reads as follows: CASSFGTSRTDTQYF. The DNA is TGTGCCAGCAGTTTTGGGACCTCTCGCACAGATACGCAGTATTTT.